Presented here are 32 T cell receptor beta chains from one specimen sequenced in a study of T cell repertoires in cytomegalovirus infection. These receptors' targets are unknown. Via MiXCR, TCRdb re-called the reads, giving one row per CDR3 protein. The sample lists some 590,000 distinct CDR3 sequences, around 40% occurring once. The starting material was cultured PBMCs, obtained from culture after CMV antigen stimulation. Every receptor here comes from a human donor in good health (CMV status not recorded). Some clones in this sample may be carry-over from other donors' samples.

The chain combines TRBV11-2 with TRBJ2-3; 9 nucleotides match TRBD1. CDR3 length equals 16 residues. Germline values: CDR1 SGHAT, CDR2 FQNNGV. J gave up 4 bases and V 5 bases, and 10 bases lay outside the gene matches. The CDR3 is CASSTYRGRRADTQYF. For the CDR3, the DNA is TGTGCCAGCAGCACGTACAGGGGGCGCAGGGCAGATACGCAGTATTTT.

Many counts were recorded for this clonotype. The DNA for the CDR3 is TGTGCCAGCAGTCGGGGACCGACGGGTGATACGCAGTATTTT. Residues: CASSRGPTGDTQYF. The chain joins TRBV7-2 to TRBJ2-3, with D possibly called TRBD1 or TRBD2 (5 bases each). The length of the CDR3 is 14 residues. Germline CDR1 and CDR2: SGHTA and FQGNSA. Trimming took 6 bases from V and 6 from J, leaving 16 bases between them.

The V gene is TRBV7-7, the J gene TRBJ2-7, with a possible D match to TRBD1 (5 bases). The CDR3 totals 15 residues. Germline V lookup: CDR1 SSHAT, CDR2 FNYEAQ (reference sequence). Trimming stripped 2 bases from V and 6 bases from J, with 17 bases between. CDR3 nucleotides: TGTGCCAGCAGCTTAAGCTTCCAGGGTGAAGCCGAGCAGTACTTC. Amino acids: CASSLSFQGEAEQYF.

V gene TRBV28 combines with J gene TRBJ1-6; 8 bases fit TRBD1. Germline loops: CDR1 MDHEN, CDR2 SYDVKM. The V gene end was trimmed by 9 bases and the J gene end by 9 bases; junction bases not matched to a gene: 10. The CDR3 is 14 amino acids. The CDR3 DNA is TGTGCCAGTCTTCCGGGACAGGCTTCTTCACCCCTCCACTTT. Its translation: CASLPGQASSPLHF.

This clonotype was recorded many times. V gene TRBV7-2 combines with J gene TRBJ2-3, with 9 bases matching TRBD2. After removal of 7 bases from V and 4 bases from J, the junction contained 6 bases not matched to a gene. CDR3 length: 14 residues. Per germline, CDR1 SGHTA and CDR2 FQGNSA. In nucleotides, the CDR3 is TGTGCCAGCACTAGCGGGAATGGGGCAGATACGCAGTATTTT. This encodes CASTSGNGADTQYF.

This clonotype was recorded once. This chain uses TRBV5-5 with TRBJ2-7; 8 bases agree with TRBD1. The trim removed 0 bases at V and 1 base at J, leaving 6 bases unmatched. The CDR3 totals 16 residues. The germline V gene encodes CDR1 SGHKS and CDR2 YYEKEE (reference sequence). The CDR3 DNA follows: TGTGCCAGCAGCTTGGCCTCAACAGGGGGATCCTACGAGCAGTACTTC. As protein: CASSLASTGGSYEQYF.

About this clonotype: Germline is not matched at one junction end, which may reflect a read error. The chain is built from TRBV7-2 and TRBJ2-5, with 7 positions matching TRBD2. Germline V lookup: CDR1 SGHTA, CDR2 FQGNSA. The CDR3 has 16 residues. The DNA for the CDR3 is TGTGTCAGCAGGGTAGGAAGCGGGATTTACCAAGAGACCCAGTACTTC. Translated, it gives CVSRVGSGIYQETQYF.

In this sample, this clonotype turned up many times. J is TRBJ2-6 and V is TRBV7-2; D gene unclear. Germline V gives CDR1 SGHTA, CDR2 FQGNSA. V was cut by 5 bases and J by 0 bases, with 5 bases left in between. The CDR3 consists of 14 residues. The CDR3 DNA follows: TGTGCCAGCAGCCCACTCTCTGGGGCCAACGTCCTGACTTTC. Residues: CASSPLSGANVLTF.

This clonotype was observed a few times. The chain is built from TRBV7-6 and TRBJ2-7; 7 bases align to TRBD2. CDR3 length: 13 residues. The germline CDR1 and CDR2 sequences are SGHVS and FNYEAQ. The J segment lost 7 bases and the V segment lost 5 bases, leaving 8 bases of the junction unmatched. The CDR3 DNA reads TGTGCCAGCAGCCCAGCGGGGTCGCCAGAGCAGTACTTC. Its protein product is CASSPAGSPEQYF.

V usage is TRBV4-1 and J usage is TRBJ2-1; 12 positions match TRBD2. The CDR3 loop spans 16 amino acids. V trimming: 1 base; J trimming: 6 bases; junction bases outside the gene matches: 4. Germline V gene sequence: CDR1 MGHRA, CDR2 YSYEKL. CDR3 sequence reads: CASSQGTSGKGNEQFF. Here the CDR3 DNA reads TGCGCCAGCAGCCAAGGGACTAGCGGGAAGGGCAATGAGCAGTTCTTC.

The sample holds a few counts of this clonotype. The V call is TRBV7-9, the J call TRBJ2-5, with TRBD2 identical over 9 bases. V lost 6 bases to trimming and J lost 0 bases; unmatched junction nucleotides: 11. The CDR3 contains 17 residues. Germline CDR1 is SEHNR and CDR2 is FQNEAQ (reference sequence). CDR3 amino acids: CASSQYSGSVNQETQYF. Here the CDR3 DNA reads TGTGCCAGCAGTCAATATAGCGGGAGTGTGAACCAAGAGACCCAGTACTTC.

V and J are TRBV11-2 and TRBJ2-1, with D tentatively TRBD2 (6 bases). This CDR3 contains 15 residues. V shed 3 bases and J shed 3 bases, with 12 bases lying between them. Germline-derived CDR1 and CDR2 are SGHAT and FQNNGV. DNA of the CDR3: TGTGCCAGCAGCTTGACGGGAGAGTACTACAATGAGCAGTTCTTC. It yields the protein CASSLTGEYYNEQFF.

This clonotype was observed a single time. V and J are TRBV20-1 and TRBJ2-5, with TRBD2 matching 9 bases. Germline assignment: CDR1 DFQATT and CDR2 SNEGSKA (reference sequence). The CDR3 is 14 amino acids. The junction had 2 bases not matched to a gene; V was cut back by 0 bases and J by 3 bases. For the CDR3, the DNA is TGCAGTGCTAGAGATAGACTAGCGGAAGAGACCCAGTACTTC. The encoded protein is CSARDRLAEETQYF.

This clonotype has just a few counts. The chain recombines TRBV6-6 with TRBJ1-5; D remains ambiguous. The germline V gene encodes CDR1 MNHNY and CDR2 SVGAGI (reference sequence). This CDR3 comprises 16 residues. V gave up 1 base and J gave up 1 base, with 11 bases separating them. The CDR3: CASSYLGSVSNQPQHF. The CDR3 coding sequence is TGTGCCAGCAGTTACTTGGGGAGCGTAAGCAATCAGCCCCAGCATTTT.

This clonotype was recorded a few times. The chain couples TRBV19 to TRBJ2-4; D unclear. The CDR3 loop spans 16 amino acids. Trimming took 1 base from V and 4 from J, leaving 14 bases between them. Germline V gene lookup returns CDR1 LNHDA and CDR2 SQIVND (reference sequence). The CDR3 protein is CASSIVRTATKNIQYF. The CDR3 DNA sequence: TGTGCCAGTAGTATAGTCCGTACAGCTACTAAAAACATTCAGTACTTC.

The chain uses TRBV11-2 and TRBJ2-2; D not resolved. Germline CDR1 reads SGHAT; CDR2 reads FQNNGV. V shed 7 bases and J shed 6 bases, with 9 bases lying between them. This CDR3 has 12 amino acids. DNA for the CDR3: TGTGCCAGCACCAGGATGCCCGGGGAGCTGTTTTTT. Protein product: CASTRMPGELFF.

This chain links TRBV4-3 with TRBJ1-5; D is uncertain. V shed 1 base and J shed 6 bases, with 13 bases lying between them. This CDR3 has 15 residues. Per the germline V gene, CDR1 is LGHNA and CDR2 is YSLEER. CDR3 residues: CASSQAWETGQPQHF. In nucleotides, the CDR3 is TGCGCCAGCAGCCAAGCATGGGAGACGGGTCAGCCCCAGCATTTT.

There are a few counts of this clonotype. The CDR3 here is CATLFAPSGANVLTF. CDR3 nucleotide sequence: TGTGCCACCCTCTTTGCCCCCTCTGGGGCCAACGTCCTGACTTTC. This chain links TRBV6-2 or TRBV6-3 with TRBJ2-6; D not certain. V shed 10 bases and J shed 0 bases, with 13 bases lying between them. CDR1 and CDR2 from the germline V gene are MNHEY and SVGEGT. The CDR3 is 15 residues long.

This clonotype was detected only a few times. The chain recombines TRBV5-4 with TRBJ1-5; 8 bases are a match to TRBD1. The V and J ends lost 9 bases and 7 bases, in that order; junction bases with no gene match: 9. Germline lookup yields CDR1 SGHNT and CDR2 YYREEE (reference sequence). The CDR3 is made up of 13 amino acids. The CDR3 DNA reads TGTGCCATCTCCAGGGGGCAGGGGCAGCCCCAGCATTTT. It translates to CAISRGQGQPQHF. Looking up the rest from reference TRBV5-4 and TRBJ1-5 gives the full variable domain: ETGVTQSPTHLIKTRGQQVTLRCSSQSGHNTVSWYQQALGQGPQFIFQYYREEENGRGNFPPRFSGLQFPNYSSELNVNALELDDSALYLCAISRGQGQPQHFGDGTRLSIL.

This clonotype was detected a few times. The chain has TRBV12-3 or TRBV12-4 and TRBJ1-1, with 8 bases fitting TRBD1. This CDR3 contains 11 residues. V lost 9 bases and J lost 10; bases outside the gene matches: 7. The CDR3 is CASGQGGAAFF. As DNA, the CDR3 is TGTGCCAGTGGACAGGGTGGTGCAGCTTTCTTT.

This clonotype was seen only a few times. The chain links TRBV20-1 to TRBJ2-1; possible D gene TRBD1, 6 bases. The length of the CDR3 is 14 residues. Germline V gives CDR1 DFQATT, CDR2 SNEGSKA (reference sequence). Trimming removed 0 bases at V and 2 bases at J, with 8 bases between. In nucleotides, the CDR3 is TGCAGTGCTAGAGAAGGGGGTGCCTACAATGAGCAGTTCTTC. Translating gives CSAREGGAYNEQFF.

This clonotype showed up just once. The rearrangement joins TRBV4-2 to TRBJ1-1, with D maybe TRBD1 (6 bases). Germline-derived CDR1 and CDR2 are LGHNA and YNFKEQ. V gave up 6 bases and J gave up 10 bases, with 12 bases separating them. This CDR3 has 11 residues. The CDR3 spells CASRTGSLAFF. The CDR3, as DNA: TGTGCCAGCAGGACAGGATCGCTAGCTTTCTTT.

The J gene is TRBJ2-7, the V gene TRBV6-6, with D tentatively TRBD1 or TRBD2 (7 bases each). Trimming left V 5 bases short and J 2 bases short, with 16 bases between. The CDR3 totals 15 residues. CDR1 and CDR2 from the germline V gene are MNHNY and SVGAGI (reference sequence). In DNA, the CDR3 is TGTGCCAGCAGTGCAAAACCAGGGGGGGCCTACGAGCAGTACTTC. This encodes CASSAKPGGAYEQYF.

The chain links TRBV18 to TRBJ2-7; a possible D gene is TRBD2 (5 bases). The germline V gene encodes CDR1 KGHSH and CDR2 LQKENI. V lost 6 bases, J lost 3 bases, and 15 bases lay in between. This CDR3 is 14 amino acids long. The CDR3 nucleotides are TGTGCCAGCTCTAGTATGGGAGACAACTACGAGCAGTACTTC. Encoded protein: CASSSMGDNYEQYF.

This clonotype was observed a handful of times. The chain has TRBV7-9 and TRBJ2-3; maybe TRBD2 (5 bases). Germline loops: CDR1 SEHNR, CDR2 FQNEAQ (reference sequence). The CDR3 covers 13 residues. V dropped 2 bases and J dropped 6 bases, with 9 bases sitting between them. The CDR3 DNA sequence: TGTGCCAGCAGCTTATTATCGGGGGATACGCAGTATTTT. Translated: CASSLLSGDTQYF.

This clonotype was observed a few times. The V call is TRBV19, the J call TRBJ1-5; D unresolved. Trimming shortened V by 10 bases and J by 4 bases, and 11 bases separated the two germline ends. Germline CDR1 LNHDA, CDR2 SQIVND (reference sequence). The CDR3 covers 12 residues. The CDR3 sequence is CATGWGNQPQHF. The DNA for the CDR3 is TGTGCCACCGGTTGGGGAAATCAGCCCCAGCATTTT.

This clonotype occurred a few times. In DNA form, the CDR3 reads TGTGCCAGCAGTGAACCCGGGCCTAATGAAAAACTGTTTTTT. This gives the protein CASSEPGPNEKLFF. The V and J genes are TRBV25-1 and TRBJ1-4; D is unclear. CDR3 length: 14 amino acids. Germline V CDR1 and CDR2: MGHDK, SYGVNS. The V end lost 2 bases, the J end lost 3 bases, and 7 bases lay between the germline ends.

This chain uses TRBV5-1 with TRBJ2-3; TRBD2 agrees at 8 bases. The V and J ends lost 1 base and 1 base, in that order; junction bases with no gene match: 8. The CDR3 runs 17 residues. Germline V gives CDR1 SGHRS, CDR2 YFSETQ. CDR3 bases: TGCGCCAGCAGCTTGAGGCCACGGGGGGGAGGCACAGATACGCAGTATTTT. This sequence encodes CASSLRPRGGGTDTQYF.

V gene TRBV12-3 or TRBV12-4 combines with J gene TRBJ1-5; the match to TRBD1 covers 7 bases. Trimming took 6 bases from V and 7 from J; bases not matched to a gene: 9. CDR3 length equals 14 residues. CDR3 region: CASRPGQVGQPQHF. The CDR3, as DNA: TGTGCCAGCAGGCCTGGACAGGTGGGGCAGCCCCAGCATTTT.

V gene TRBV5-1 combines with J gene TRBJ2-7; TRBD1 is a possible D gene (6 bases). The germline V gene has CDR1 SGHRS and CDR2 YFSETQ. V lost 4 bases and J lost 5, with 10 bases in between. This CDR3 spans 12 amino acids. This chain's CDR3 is CASSKNRDEQYF. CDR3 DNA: TGCGCCAGCAGCAAGAACAGGGACGAGCAGTACTTC.

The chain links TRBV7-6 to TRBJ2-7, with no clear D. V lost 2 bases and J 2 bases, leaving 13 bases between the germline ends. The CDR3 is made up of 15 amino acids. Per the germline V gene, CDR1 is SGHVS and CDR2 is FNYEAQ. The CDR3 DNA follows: TGTGCCAGCAGCTTACTTGCTGGGCAAGCCTACGAGCAGTACTTC. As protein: CASSLLAGQAYEQYF.

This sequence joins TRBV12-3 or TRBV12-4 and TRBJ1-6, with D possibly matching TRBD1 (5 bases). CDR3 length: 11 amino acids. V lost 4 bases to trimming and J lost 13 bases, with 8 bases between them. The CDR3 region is CASSSEGPLHF. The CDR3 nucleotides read TGTGCCAGCAGTTCTGAGGGGCCCCTCCACTTT.